This TCR beta chain was profiled in a study of beta chain features in type 1 diabetes. Expressed TCRB transcripts got sequenced, as all isolated RNA was reverse transcribed. The repertoire was sequenced with immunoSEQ multiplex PCR; TCRdb's copy has only in-frame clones and lacks some. The table has more than 350,000 clones, about an eighth seen once. V was cut by 7 bases and J by 5 bases, with 17 bases left in between. CDR1 and CDR2 (germline): SQVTM, ANQGSEA. CDR3 size: 13 residues. Material for sequencing was naive CD4+ T cells from blood. This sequence originates from a young woman in good health. The rearrangement joins TRBV29-1 to TRBJ2-5, with D possibly being TRBD2 (7 bases). CDR3 loop: CSGGGLGVETQYF. The CDR3 nucleotides read TGCAGCGGGGGGGGCCTGGGAGTCGAGACCCAGTACTTC.